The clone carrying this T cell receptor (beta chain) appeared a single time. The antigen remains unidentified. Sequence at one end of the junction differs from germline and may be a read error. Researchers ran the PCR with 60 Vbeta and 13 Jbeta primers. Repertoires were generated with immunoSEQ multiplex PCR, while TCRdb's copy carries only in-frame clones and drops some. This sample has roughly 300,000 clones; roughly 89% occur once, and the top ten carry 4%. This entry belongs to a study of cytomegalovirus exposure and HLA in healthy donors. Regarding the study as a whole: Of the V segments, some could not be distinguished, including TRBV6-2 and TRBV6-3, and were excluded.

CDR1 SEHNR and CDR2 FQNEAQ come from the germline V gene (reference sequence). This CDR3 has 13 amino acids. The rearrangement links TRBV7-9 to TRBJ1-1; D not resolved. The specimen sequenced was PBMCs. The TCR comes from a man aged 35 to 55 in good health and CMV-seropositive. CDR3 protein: CSSSLGQKDGAFF. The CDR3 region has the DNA TGTTCCAGCAGCTTAGGTCAGAAAGATGGAGCTTTCTTT. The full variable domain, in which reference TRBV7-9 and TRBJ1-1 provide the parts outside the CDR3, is DTGVSQNPRHKITKRGQNVTFRCDPISEHNRLYWYRQTLGQGPEFLTYFQNEAQLEKSRLLSDRFSAERPKGSFSTLEIQRTEQGDSAMYLCSSSLGQKDGAFFGQGTRLTVV.